The rows below give T cell receptor beta chains drawn from one sample of a study of T cells in localized non-small cell lung cancer. The table came from immunoSEQ multiplex PCR; TCRdb's copy has only in-frame clones and leaves some out. Among roughly 24,000 clones listed, around 93% were seen once. The sample was peripheral blood, taken before any cancer treatment. Source of these receptors: an older female donor with stage II squamous cell lung carcinoma. Each CDR3 is given with its conserved first and last residue. The D gene is left open where the match is weak. Rows may omit the clone size; those that give it use once, few, many or a size class.

d_call: .
clone_size: .
j_call: TRBJ2-7
v_call: TRBV5-1
cdr3_nt: TGCGCCAGCAGCTTGGCCCTCGGCTACGAGCAGTACTTC
cdr3_aa: CASSLALGYEQYF

d_call: .
clone_size: .
j_call: TRBJ2-1
v_call: TRBV10-2
cdr3_nt: TGCGCCACCCGAAACGGGCTAGCATCGTATGAGCAGTTCTTC
cdr3_aa: CATRNGLASYEQFF

d_call: .
clone_size: .
j_call: TRBJ2-3
v_call: TRBV10-3
cdr3_nt: TGTGCCATCAGGAGCCCCATTGGAACAGATACGCAGTATTTT
cdr3_aa: CAIRSPIGTDTQYF

d_call: TRBD2
clone_size: .
j_call: TRBJ2-1
v_call: TRBV30
cdr3_nt: TGTGCCTGGACTCGATCCAGCGGGGTATACAATGAGCAGTTCTTC
cdr3_aa: CAWTRSSGVYNEQFF

d_call: .
clone_size: .
j_call: TRBJ1-2
v_call: TRBV18
cdr3_nt: TGTGCCAGCTCACCACAGAGGGGAGTCTCGGGCTACACCTTC
cdr3_aa: CASSPQRGVSGYTF

d_call: .
clone_size: .
j_call: TRBJ1-4
v_call: TRBV9
cdr3_nt: TGTGCCAGCAGCGTCCAAGGGGCAGATGAAAAACTGTTTTTT
cdr3_aa: CASSVQGADEKLFF

d_call: .
clone_size: .
j_call: TRBJ1-1
v_call: TRBV10-2
cdr3_nt: TGCGCCAGCATAGTCTCCGGGACTGAAGCTTTCTTT
cdr3_aa: CASIVSGTEAFF

d_call: .
clone_size: .
j_call: TRBJ1-5
v_call: TRBV19
cdr3_nt: TGTGCCAGTAGTTTGACCGGGTCCGGGAAGCCCCAGCATTTT
cdr3_aa: CASSLTGSGKPQHF

d_call: .
clone_size: .
j_call: TRBJ2-4
v_call: TRBV7-2
cdr3_nt: TGTGCCAGCAGCCCGACGGCGGGTTCGAACATTCAGTACTTC
cdr3_aa: CASSPTAGSNIQYF

d_call: TRBD1
clone_size: once
j_call: TRBJ2-5
v_call: TRBV6-6
cdr3_nt: TGTGCCAGCAGTTACGGGGGGACAGGGGCCGACTTC
cdr3_aa: CASSYGGTGADF

d_call: .
clone_size: .
j_call: TRBJ1-5
v_call: TRBV4-2
cdr3_nt: TGTGCCAGCAGCCAAGGACATCAGCCCCAGCATTTT
cdr3_aa: CASSQGHQPQHF

d_call: TRBD2
clone_size: .
j_call: TRBJ2-3
v_call: TRBV9
cdr3_nt: TGTGCCAGCAGCCCTCGGGAGGGAATGACAGATACGCAGTATTTT
cdr3_aa: CASSPREGMTDTQYF

d_call: .
clone_size: .
j_call: TRBJ2-1
v_call: TRBV12-1
cdr3_nt: TGTGCCAGCAGTGATCTACCAGCGGGGGAGAAATTTGATGCCAATGAGCAGTTCTTC
cdr3_aa: CASSDLPAGEKFDANEQFF

d_call: TRBD1
clone_size: .
j_call: TRBJ2-3
v_call: TRBV19
cdr3_nt: TGTGCCAGTAGCCCGACAGGGTACACAGATACGCAGTATTTT
cdr3_aa: CASSPTGYTDTQYF

d_call: TRBD2
clone_size: .
j_call: TRBJ2-3
v_call: TRBV27
cdr3_nt: TGTGCCAGCAGGCCGATCGGGACTAGCGGCGCAGATACGCAGTATTTT
cdr3_aa: CASRPIGTSGADTQYF

d_call: .
clone_size: .
j_call: TRBJ1-6
v_call: TRBV5-1
cdr3_nt: TGCGCCAGCAGCCCGCACACCAGGGATGATAATTCACCCCTCCACTTT
cdr3_aa: CASSPHTRDDNSPLHF

d_call: .
clone_size: .
j_call: TRBJ1-1
v_call: TRBV5-1
cdr3_nt: TGCGCCAGCAGCTTTCTGGGTACAGCCTATGAAGCTTTCTTT
cdr3_aa: CASSFLGTAYEAFF

d_call: .
clone_size: .
j_call: TRBJ2-7
v_call: TRBV15
cdr3_nt: TGTGCCACCTCCCCCTCGGGGGGCGCTAGCTACGAGCAGTACTTC
cdr3_aa: CATSPSGGASYEQYF